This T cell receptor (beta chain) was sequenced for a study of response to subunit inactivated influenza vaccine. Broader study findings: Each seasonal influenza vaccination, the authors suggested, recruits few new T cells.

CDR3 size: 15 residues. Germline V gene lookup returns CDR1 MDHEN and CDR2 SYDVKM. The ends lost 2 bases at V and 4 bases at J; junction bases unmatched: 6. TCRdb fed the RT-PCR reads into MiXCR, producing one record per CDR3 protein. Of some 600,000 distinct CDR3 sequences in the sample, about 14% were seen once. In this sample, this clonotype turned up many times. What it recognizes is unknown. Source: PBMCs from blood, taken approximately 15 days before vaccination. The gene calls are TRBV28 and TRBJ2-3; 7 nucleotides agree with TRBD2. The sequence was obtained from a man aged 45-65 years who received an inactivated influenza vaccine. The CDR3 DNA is TGTGCCAGCAGTTTACTAACTAGCGAATCAGATACGCAGTATTTT. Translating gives CASSLLTSESDTQYF.